The rows below give T cell receptor beta chains drawn from one sample of a study of cytomegalovirus exposure and HLA in healthy donors. Sequencing used immunoSEQ multiplex PCR; TCRdb keeps in-frame clones, though not all of them. The table includes around 140,000 clones, roughly 8.8% detected once. The sample comprised PBMCs. The receptor set was obtained from a woman in her 40s in good health and CMV-seropositive. CDR3s include the opening cysteine and the closing phenylalanine or tryptophan. The D gene is left open where the match is weak.

>TRBV5-1|TRBJ2-6|-
CASGDSYGANVLTF
>TRBV6-1|TRBJ2-3|TRBD2
CASSEGLAGTTDTQYF
>TRBV9|TRBJ2-2|-
CAGQDRSNTGELFF
>TRBV5-1|TRBJ2-2|TRBD1
CASRSRQGADGELFF
>TRBV10-2|TRBJ1-6|-
CASRAALSSPLHF
>TRBV10-3|TRBJ1-5|-
CAISRERGSNQPQHF
>TRBV6-5|TRBJ1-1|TRBD1
CASSRDRENTEAFF
>TRBV6-1|TRBJ2-7|-
CASSGRDISYEQYF
>TRBV7-9|TRBJ2-2|TRBD1
CASPGRTGGLTGELFF
>TRBV30|TRBJ1-1|-
CAAPTLMGRDLNTEAFF
>TRBV7-9|TRBJ1-2|-
CASSLVEGDGYTF
>TRBV16|TRBJ2-1|-
CASSQSSRGEQFF
>TRBV11-3|TRBJ1-1|-
CASSLDRNTEAFF
>TRBV9|TRBJ1-3|-
CASSALGGTWSSGNTIYF
>TRBV6-6|TRBJ1-1|TRBD1
CASSETGRVEAFF
>TRBV5-6|-|TRBD1
CASSFRGTGSYEQYF
>TRBV28|TRBJ2-7|-
CASIGQFLSYEQYF
>TRBV7-9|TRBJ2-1|-
CASSLVVGGQSREQFF
>TRBV5-1|TRBJ2-1|TRBD2
CASSLVLAGANEQFF
>TRBV7-8|TRBJ2-7|-
CASSIGQGSYEQYF
>TRBV7-9|TRBJ1-1|TRBD1
CASSFGDRGRGTEAFF
>TRBV5-1|TRBJ1-3|TRBD1
CASRLDTGTGGDTIYF
>TRBV19|TRBJ2-7|TRBD1
CASSSLRGQSSYEQYF
>TRBV9|TRBJ2-2|-
CASGLGHVGRANSGELFF
>TRBV7-9|TRBJ2-3|TRBD2
CASSLVLGTGGLSTDTQYF
>TRBV18|TRBJ1-2|-
CASSSLEARGGYTF